This TCR beta chain was recorded in a study of glioma-infiltrating T cells. For the study at large: Dexamethasone exposure before glioma surgery was limited to six or fewer days.

Concerning this clonotype itself: Its antigen is unidentified.

The CDR3 is 13 amino acids. Germline V gene lookup returns CDR1 SGHNT and CDR2 YYREEE (reference sequence). Trimming took 10 bases from V and 2 from J; bases not matched to a gene: 7. Study-level results: Very few CDR3 sequences were shared between tissue and blood.

The iRepertoire nested amplicon-rescue multiplex PCR amplified TCR alpha and beta CDR3s from RNA. Using its own MiXCR run on the multiplex PCR reads, TCRdb lists one record per CDR3 protein. The table includes a few hundred thousand distinct CDR3 sequences, around 45% detected once. Sequencing was carried out using glioma tissue, nonneoplastic brain tissue, or PBMCs (not recorded which). The rearrangement joins TRBV5-4 to TRBJ2-5; 8 bases are shared with TRBD2. The TCR originated in a human donor with low-grade glioma or glioblastoma, undergoing nonglioma brain surgery, or in good health (not recorded which). The CDR3 DNA sequence: TGTGCCGGCCGGGGGGGGCCACAAGAGACCCAGTACTTC. Encoded protein: CAGRGGPQETQYF.